This T cell receptor (beta chain) was sequenced for a study of early T cells in non-severe SARS-CoV-2 infection. Individual cDNA molecules were tagged with unique molecular identifiers. MiXCR was run by TCRdb on the 5' RACE reads, yielding one entry per CDR3 protein. The sample has around 70,000 distinct CDR3 sequences; less than 15% are singletons. This clonotype has at least ten counts. Specimen: whole blood. The receptor was derived from an adult who was a healthcare worker with PCR-confirmed SARS-CoV-2 infection or an uninfected control (not recorded which).

CDR3 coding DNA: TGTGCCAGCAGCGTAGTGGTCAATTCACCCCTCCACTTT. This encodes CASSVVVNSPLHF. This rearrangement joins TRBV9 to TRBJ1-6; D is undetermined. The CDR3 length is 13 residues. V lost 0 bases and J lost 7, with 5 bases in between. CDR1 and CDR2 from the germline V gene are SGDLS and YYNGEE. Variable domain in full (rest from reference TRBV9 and TRBJ1-6): DSGVTQTPKHLITATGQRVTLRCSPRSGDLSVYWYQQSLDQGLQFLIQYYNGEERAKGNILERFSAQQFPDLHSELNLSSLELGDSALYFCASSVVVNSPLHFGNGTRLTVT.